What follows is one T cell receptor (beta chain) and its context. The data derive from a study of CD8 T cells in Susac syndrome. Trimming left V 2 bases short and J 4 bases short, with 9 bases between. The CDR3 runs to 13 residues. The germline V gene has CDR1 SQVTM and CDR2 ANQGSEA. Through negative isolation, CD4+ and CD8+ T cells were obtained, while TEMRA cells were enriched using FACS. An input of about 0.5 to 1 ug of RNA was subjected to reverse transcription using random hexamers. Amplification of TCR beta CDR3 was carried out by immunoSEQ multiplex PCR, which covered 54 Vbeta and 13 Jbeta segments. TCRdb redid the calling of the immunoSEQ multiplex PCR reads with MiXCR, one entry per CDR3 protein. This repertoire shows about 190,000 distinct CDR3 sequences, about 95% found once; its top ten account for roughly 0.1%.

This chain links TRBV29-1 with TRBJ1-3; unclear D gene. The sequencing sample was made of CD4+ T cells from PBMCs. This receptor was obtained from a human donor in good health. CDR3 nucleotides: TGCAGCGTTGAAAAAGAAGGCGGAAACACCATATATTTT. Amino acids: CSVEKEGGNTIYF. The full variable domain, in which reference TRBV29-1 and TRBJ1-3 provide the parts outside the CDR3, is SAVISQKPSRDICQRGTSLTIQCQVDSQVTMMFWYRQQPGQSLTLIATANQGSEATYESGFVIDKFPISRPNLTFSTLTVSNMSPEDSSIYLCSVEKEGGNTIYFGEGSWLTVV.